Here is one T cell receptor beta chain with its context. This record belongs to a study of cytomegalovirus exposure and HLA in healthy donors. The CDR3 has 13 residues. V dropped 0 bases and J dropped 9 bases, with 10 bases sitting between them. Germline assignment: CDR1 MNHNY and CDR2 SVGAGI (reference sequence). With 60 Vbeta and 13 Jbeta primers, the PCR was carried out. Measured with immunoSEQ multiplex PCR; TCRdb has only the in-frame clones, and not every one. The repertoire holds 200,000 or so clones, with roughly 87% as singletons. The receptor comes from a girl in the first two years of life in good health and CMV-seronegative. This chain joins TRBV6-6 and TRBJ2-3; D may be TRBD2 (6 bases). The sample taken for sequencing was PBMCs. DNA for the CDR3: TGTGCCAGCAGTTACTCCGGGGGATCGACGCAGTATTTT. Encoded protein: CASSYSGGSTQYF.